The 14 T cell receptor beta chains below all came from one sample that was sequenced in a study of T-cell memory formation after mild COVID-19. TCRdb recomputed calls from the 5' RACE reads with MiXCR, one row per CDR3 protein. The sample holds about 210,000 distinct CDR3 sequences; around 30% are singletons and the top ten take more than 9.5%. Source material: PBMCs or a T cell subset sorted from them (not recorded which). The receptors come from an adult woman who had mild COVID-19 (a few samples of this study predate the infection). Cell type and time point are not known.

There are a few counts of this clonotype. The chain's CDR3 is CASSAAGTSSYNEQFF. As DNA, the CDR3 is TGTGCCAGCAGCGCTGCCGGGACATCCTCCTACAATGAGCAGTTCTTC. The V call is TRBV6-5, the J call TRBJ2-1; D perhaps matches TRBD1 (6 bases). This CDR3 spans 16 amino acids. The V end lost 6 bases, the J end lost 0 bases, and 15 bases lay between the germline ends. Germline loops: CDR1 MNHEY, CDR2 SVGAGI.

CDR3 in amino acids: CSAKAGTGTEQYF. DNA of the CDR3: TGCAGTGCTAAAGCCGGGACAGGGACCGAGCAGTACTTC. This sequence joins TRBV20-1 and TRBJ2-7; TRBD1 aligns across 9 bases. The germline gives CDR1 DFQATT, CDR2 SNEGSKA (reference sequence). The CDR3 covers 13 residues. The junction had 7 bases not matched to a gene; V was cut back by 4 bases and J by 6 bases.

Only a few counts were recorded for this clonotype. The chain carries TRBV5-1 and TRBJ2-7; D ambiguous. CDR1 is SGHRS, CDR2 YFSETQ, per germline. The V end was cut by 4 bases, the J end by 7 bases, with 12 bases between. The CDR3 is 12 residues long. The CDR3 here is CASSQQRWEQYF. DNA for the CDR3: TGCGCCAGCAGCCAACAACGTTGGGAGCAGTACTTC.

CDR3 nucleotides: TGTGCCAGCAGCTCGATCAGGGTGAGCAATCAGCCCCAGCATTTT. Its translation: CASSSIRVSNQPQHF. The V gene is TRBV5-6, the J gene TRBJ1-5; D perhaps matches TRBD1 (5 bases). The CDR3 is made up of 15 amino acids. Germline V gene sequence: CDR1 SGHDT, CDR2 YYEEEE. Trimming cost V 3 bases and J 1 base, with 11 bases left between them.

This chain joins TRBV7-3 and TRBJ2-7; D gene unclear. CDR1 SGHTA and CDR2 FQGTGA come from the germline V gene. There are 13 residues in the CDR3. Trimming stripped 0 bases from V and 2 bases from J, with 5 bases between. The CDR3: CASSLTPAYEQYF. DNA for the CDR3: TGTGCCAGCAGCTTAACCCCCGCCTACGAGCAGTACTTC.

This clonotype was counted only a few times. The chain links TRBV27 to TRBJ1-1, with 9 bases aligning to TRBD1. Per germline, CDR1 MNHEY and CDR2 SMNVEV (reference sequence). The ends lost 8 bases at V and 5 bases at J; junction bases unmatched: 9. The CDR3 is 14 amino acids. The CDR3, as DNA: TGTGCCAGCTACACGGACAGGGGAGGGACTGAAGCTTTCTTT. This gives the protein CASYTDRGGTEAFF.

Written as DNA, the CDR3 is TGCGCCAGCTCCGTAGCGGGTAACTATGGCTACACCTTC. Amino acid sequence: CASSVAGNYGYTF. The chain links TRBV4-1 to TRBJ1-2; the D is unclear. V lost 8 bases to trimming and J lost 1 base, with 11 bases between them. The length of the CDR3 is 13 residues. Germline CDR1 is MGHRA and CDR2 is YSYEKL.

This clonotype turned up a few times. The chain uses TRBV29-1 and TRBJ2-5; D might be TRBD1 or TRBD2, each matching 6 bases. The CDR3 is 14 amino acids. The ends were cut back, 3 bases at V and 5 bases at J, with 16 bases in the middle. Germline V gene lookup returns CDR1 SQVTM and CDR2 ANQGSEA. As DNA, the CDR3 is TGCAGCGTTGATGTTGGAGGGACAATTGAGACCCAGTACTTC. Its translation is CSVDVGGTIETQYF.

The gene calls are TRBV5-8 and TRBJ1-1; D not certain. Germline V gene data show CDR1 as SGHTS and CDR2 as YDEGEE. Trimming shortened V by 2 bases and J by 3 bases, and 2 bases separated the two germline ends. The CDR3 length is 11 residues. This chain's CDR3 is CASSFYTEAFF. The CDR3 region has the DNA TGTGCCAGCAGCTTTTACACTGAAGCTTTCTTT.

This clonotype came up a few times. This chain connects TRBV12-3 or TRBV12-4 to TRBJ2-7, with TRBD1 as a possible D gene (5 bases). V was trimmed by 6 bases and J by 1 base, leaving 13 bases between them. CDR3 length: 14 amino acids. The CDR3 nucleotides are TGTGCCAGCAGCCTGACAGAAATTTCCTACGAGCAGTACTTC. It encodes CASSLTEISYEQYF.

V gene TRBV10-3 combines with J gene TRBJ1-1; D may be TRBD1 (6 bases). Germline V gives CDR1 ENHRY, CDR2 SYGVKD. The V end lost 0 bases, the J end lost 3 bases, and 8 bases lay between the germline ends. The CDR3 is 14 residues long. CDR3: CAISESQGYTEAFF. For the CDR3, the DNA is TGTGCCATCAGTGAGTCGCAGGGGTACACTGAAGCTTTCTTT.

The table lists this clonotype with a few counts. The J gene is TRBJ2-7, the V gene TRBV30, with D possibly matching TRBD2 (7 bases). Germline V gives CDR1 GTSNPN, CDR2 SVGIG (reference sequence). The CDR3 is 15 amino acids. Deletions cut 0 bases from V and 3 bases from J, with 15 bases between. This chain's CDR3 is CAWSVPRGGIYEQYF. DNA for the CDR3: TGTGCCTGGAGTGTACCAAGGGGGGGTATCTACGAGCAGTACTTC.

This clonotype was detected a few times. The chain is built from TRBV21-1 and TRBJ2-1; TRBD2, the D gene given by the table, was not confirmed from the DNA. TRBV21-1 is recorded as a pseudogene. The length of the CDR3 is 18 residues. The CDR3 nucleotides are TGTGCCAGCAGCAAGGATCGATGGGGGCTAGCGGGAAAGAATGAGCAGTTCTTC. Its translation: CASSKDRWGLAGKNEQFF.

This chain uses TRBV4-1 with TRBJ1-2; 7 bases fit TRBD1. Germline V lookup: CDR1 MGHRA, CDR2 YSYEKL. V lost 0 bases to trimming and J lost 4 bases; unmatched junction nucleotides: 8. This CDR3 region has 16 residues. CDR3 in DNA: TGCGCCAGCAGCCAAGATTTAGGCAGGGGGGGCTATGGCTACACCTTC. This codes for CASSQDLGRGGYGYTF.